The 10 T cell receptor beta chains presented below share a single source sample, sequenced in a study of Graves' ophthalmopathy and Graves' hyperthyroidism. Amplification of the TCR beta CDR3 regions used RNA transcripts (as template). First-round RT-PCR with HTBI primers preceded a second-round multiplex PCR. TCRdb passed the multiplex PCR reads through MiXCR, listing each CDR3 protein once. The data show fewer than 250,000 distinct CDR3 sequences, 25% to 30% seen once. The sequenced sample consisted of peripheral blood. All receptors come from a man aged 50-59 years with Graves' ophthalmopathy.

About this clonotype itself: This may arise from a read error, as a much more abundant clone is one base away. The chain carries TRBV5-1 and TRBJ2-7; maybe TRBD1 (5 bases). V dropped 0 bases and J dropped 0 bases, with 10 bases sitting between them. The germline V gene has CDR1 SGHRS and CDR2 YFSETQ. The CDR3 is 15 amino acids. As DNA, the CDR3 is TGCGCCAGCAGCTTGGAGGACACCCACTCCTACGAGCAGTACTTC. Its translation is CASSLEDTHSYEQYF.

In this sample, this clonotype turned up many times. The chain employs TRBV28 and TRBJ2-7, with a tentative D call TRBD2 (5 bases). Germline V gives CDR1 MDHEN, CDR2 SYDVKM. The CDR3 contains 13 residues. Trimming removed 8 bases from V and 0 bases from J, with 11 bases in between. CDR3 protein: CASGAGSSYEQYF. As DNA, the CDR3 is TGTGCCAGCGGCGCGGGTAGCTCCTACGAGCAGTACTTC.

The V and J genes are TRBV6-1 and TRBJ2-5, with 11 bases lining up with TRBD2. The CDR3 has 15 residues. V trimming: 5 bases; J trimming: 3 bases; junction bases outside the gene matches: 5. Germline CDR1 MNHNS, CDR2 SASEGT. The CDR3 DNA reads TGTGCCAGCAGTCGAACACTAGCGGGAGAAGAGACCCAGTACTTC. Translated: CASSRTLAGEETQYF.

This clonotype was counted many times. The V and J genes are TRBV4-1 and TRBJ2-5, with D hard to call. From germline, CDR1 is MGHRA and CDR2 YSYEKL. The ends were cut back, 0 bases at V and 7 bases at J, with 12 bases in the middle. The CDR3 spans 14 residues. CDR3 in DNA: TGCGCCAGCAGCCAAGAGTTTCCCCTAGGGACCCAGTACTTC. It is translated as CASSQEFPLGTQYF.

This clonotype is medium-sized (0.01 to 0.1%) within its sample. The chain combines TRBV6-2 or TRBV6-3 with TRBJ1-1; no definite D call. V was trimmed by 5 bases and J by 4 bases, leaving 11 bases between them. Germline V CDR1 and CDR2: MNHEY, SVGEGT. The CDR3 sequence is 13 residues long. CDR3 in DNA: TGTGCCAGCAGTGACGCCGGCACCACTGAAGCTTTCTTT. This encodes CASSDAGTTEAFF.

This clonotype is termed medium-sized. The chain recombines TRBV6-5 with TRBJ1-2; D might be TRBD1 (6 bases). Looked up from germline, CDR1 is MNHEY and CDR2 is SVGAGI. The CDR3 totals 12 residues. V lost 6 bases and J lost 2, with 7 bases in between. CDR3 amino acids: CASRQGNYGYTF. CDR3 DNA: TGTGCCAGCAGACAGGGAAACTATGGCTACACCTTC.

At least ten counts were recorded for this clonotype. V gene TRBV3-1 combines with J gene TRBJ1-5; no clear D. Germline V gene data show CDR1 as LGHDT and CDR2 as YNNKEL (reference sequence). Trimming took off 1 base at V and 7 bases at J, with 11 bases between the two ends. This CDR3 spans 14 amino acids. The CDR3 region has the DNA TGTGCCAGCAGCCAAGGTATGGGTAACCAGCCCCAGCATTTT. Translated: CASSQGMGNQPQHF.

This clonotype was picked up many times. The chain uses TRBV25-1 and TRBJ2-7; D not certain. Germline V gene data show CDR1 as MGHDK and CDR2 as SYGVNS. The CDR3 has 13 residues. The ends were cut back, 2 bases at V and 3 bases at J, with 8 bases in the middle. CDR3 region: CASSEVSSYEQYF. The CDR3 DNA follows: TGTGCCAGCAGTGAAGTCTCTAGCTACGAGCAGTACTTC.

This clonotype was counted at least ten times. At one boundary the junction diverges from the germline segment, which might be a read error. The V call is TRBV5-1, the J call TRBJ1-1, with no clear D. The germline gives CDR1 SGHRS, CDR2 YFSETQ. This CDR3 has 15 residues. Here the CDR3 reads CASRLEVRVNTEAFF. In DNA form, the CDR3 reads TGCGCCAGCAGGTTGGAGGTTCGGGTGAACACTGAAGCTTTCTTT.

This clonotype has a count of ten or more. The chain carries TRBV29-1 and TRBJ2-7; no clear D. CDR3 length equals 13 residues. Germline loops: CDR1 SQVTM, CDR2 ANQGSEA. With 6 bases removed from V and 0 bases from J, the gap between germline ends came to 12 bases. The CDR3 protein is CSVVRDSSYEQYF. The CDR3, as DNA: TGCAGCGTAGTCCGAGATAGCTCCTACGAGCAGTACTTC.